The 14 T cell receptor beta chains below were found in one sample sequenced in a study of cytomegalovirus exposure and HLA in healthy donors. Produced via immunoSEQ multiplex PCR; TCRdb's table is partial and in-frame only. The data show 150,000 to 200,000 clones, around four fifths seen once. Sequenced material: PBMCs. The receptors stem from a man younger than 40 in good health and CMV-seropositive.

The chain is built from TRBV7-2 and TRBJ1-2; tentative D call: TRBD1 (5 bases). From germline, CDR1 is SGHTA and CDR2 FQGNSA. The CDR3 is 13 amino acids. V dropped 3 bases and J dropped 4 bases, with 9 bases sitting between them. The DNA of the CDR3 is TGTGCCAGCAGCTTGGGAAGGGGCTATGGCTACACCTTC. Its protein product is CASSLGRGYGYTF.

The chain couples TRBV4-1 to TRBJ2-7; 7 nucleotides match TRBD1. CDR3 size: 13 residues. The ends lost 2 bases at V and 6 bases at J; junction bases unmatched: 4. CDR1 and CDR2 (germline): MGHRA, YSYEKL. CDR3 region: CASSQYRGPEQYF. CDR3 coding DNA: TGCGCCAGCAGCCAATACAGGGGCCCCGAGCAGTACTTC.

V is TRBV29-1 and J is TRBJ2-1; 13 bases are shared with TRBD2. This CDR3 is 19 amino acids long. The germline gives CDR1 SQVTM, CDR2 ANQGSEA. V shed 2 bases and J 3 bases; nucleotides not matched to a gene: 13. In nucleotides, the CDR3 is TGCAGCGTTGAACACCCTTCGACTAGCGGGGGGCCTCACTACAATGAGCAGTTCTTC. Translation gives CSVEHPSTSGGPHYNEQFF.

The chain is built from TRBV4-1 and TRBJ1-2; 7 nucleotides align to TRBD1. Germline V gives CDR1 MGHRA, CDR2 YSYEKL. The CDR3 sequence is 15 residues long. Unmatched junction bases numbered 6, after V lost 3 bases and J lost 2 bases. CDR3 in amino acids: CASSQTGNSNYGYTF. The CDR3 DNA follows: TGCGCCAGCAGCCAGACAGGGAATAGCAACTATGGCTACACCTTC.

V usage is TRBV10-2 and J usage is TRBJ2-5; TRBD2 agrees at 9 bases. Per germline, CDR1 WSHSY and CDR2 SAAADI. J was trimmed by 2 bases and V by 7 bases; bases with no gene match: 17. The CDR3 spans 18 residues. The CDR3 coding sequence is TGCGCCAGCAAGTCCAGTGAAGGGGCGGGGGGGAGACAAGAGACCCAGTACTTC. This gives the protein CASKSSEGAGGRQETQYF.

This chain joins TRBV5-1 and TRBJ1-3; D may be TRBD1 (6 bases). The germline V gene has CDR1 SGHRS and CDR2 YFSETQ. The CDR3 runs to 17 residues. V was cut by 0 bases and J by 0 bases, with 13 bases left in between. The CDR3 DNA sequence: TGCGCCAGCAGCTTGGCCGGGGGGGCCAGCTCTGGAAACACCATATATTTT. Translated: CASSLAGGASSGNTIYF.

This rearrangement joins TRBV7-6 to TRBJ1-6; TRBD1 aligns across 7 bases. CDR3 length: 18 amino acids. Germline V gene sequence: CDR1 SGHVS, CDR2 FNYEAQ. Trimming took 5 bases from V and 3 from J; bases not matched to a gene: 13. Here the CDR3 reads CASSLGVGQGDYNSPLHF. In DNA form, the CDR3 reads TGTGCCAGCAGCCTAGGGGTGGGTCAGGGGGACTATAATTCACCCCTCCACTTT.

The chain uses TRBV29-1 and TRBJ1-2; possibly TRBD1 for D (5 bases). This CDR3 spans 12 amino acids. Trimming shortened V by 6 bases and J by 1 base, and 9 bases separated the two germline ends. From germline, CDR1 is SQVTM and CDR2 ANQGSEA. CDR3 loop: CSVMTVNYGYTF. CDR3 sequence (DNA): TGCAGCGTCATGACAGTTAACTATGGCTACACCTTC.

The genes are TRBV29-1 and TRBJ1-3, with TRBD1 matching over 8 bases. The trim removed 5 bases at V and 2 bases at J, leaving 8 bases unmatched. Germline V gene sequence: CDR1 SQVTM, CDR2 ANQGSEA. CDR3 length: 15 amino acids. CDR3 loop: CSVTDRGVTGNTIYF. Written as DNA, the CDR3 is TGCAGCGTTACAGACAGGGGAGTGACTGGAAACACCATATATTTT.

The V gene is TRBV27, the J gene TRBJ1-5; weak D call: TRBD1 (6 bases). Trimming pared 6 bases from V and 7 bases from J, leaving 19 bases between. The germline V gene has CDR1 MNHEY and CDR2 SMNVEV (reference sequence). CDR3 length: 15 residues. CDR3 DNA sequence: TGTGCCAGCAGCGTCAACAAGGGGCAGGGGCAGCCCCAGCATTTT. Translated: CASSVNKGQGQPQHF.

The chain combines TRBV5-1 with TRBJ2-7; 7 bases are a match to TRBD1. Germline V CDR1 and CDR2: SGHRS, YFSETQ. V gave up 4 bases and J gave up 5 bases; unmatched junction bases: 12. The CDR3 has 15 residues. The CDR3 nucleotides are TGCGCCAGCAGCCCGAACAGGGGACCCTGGGACGAGCAGTACTTC. Translated: CASSPNRGPWDEQYF.

This clone was counted a few times. The rearrangement links TRBV27 to TRBJ2-2; D call uncertain. Per the germline V gene, CDR1 is MNHEY and CDR2 is SMNVEV (reference sequence). The CDR3 contains 14 residues. The V end lost 6 bases, the J end lost 5 bases, and 13 bases lay between the germline ends. Here the CDR3 reads CASSPYLYTGELFF. For the CDR3, the DNA is TGTGCCAGCAGCCCGTACCTCTATACCGGGGAGCTGTTTTTT.

The chain has TRBV5-5 and TRBJ2-7, with TRBD1 matching 8 bases. The CDR3 totals 13 residues. Germline V gives CDR1 SGHKS, CDR2 YYEKEE (reference sequence). V was clipped by 4 bases and J by 4 bases; unmatched bases: 4. CDR3 sequence (DNA): TGTGCCAGCAGCGGCGACAGGGGATACGAGCAGTACTTC. This gives the protein CASSGDRGYEQYF.

The gene calls are TRBV6-6 and TRBJ1-3; D unclear. V gave up 8 bases and J gave up 0 bases, with 11 bases separating them. The CDR3 length is 14 residues. CDR1 MNHNY and CDR2 SVGAGI come from the germline V gene (reference sequence). The DNA of the CDR3 is TGTGCCAGCTCCGGTAAAAGCTCTGGAAACACCATATATTTT. Amino acids: CASSGKSSGNTIYF.